One TCR beta chain is described in this entry. The sample is drawn from a study of PD-1 blockade in mismatch repair-deficient tumors. Assay used: immunoSEQ multiplex PCR; TCRdb lists only in-frame clones, some missing. This table has 95,000 to 150,000 clones, around 83% appearing once. The CDR3 contains 16 residues. The germline V and J ends were trimmed by 2 bases and 5 bases, with 18 bases remaining between them. From germline, CDR1 is MNHNS and CDR2 SASEGT. TCRs were sequenced from a few patients responding to pembrolizumab. The V and J genes are TRBV6-1 and TRBJ2-5; D possibly corresponds to TRBD2 (6 bases). This receptor was obtained from an adult with mismatch repair-deficient cancer. Sequences were derived from peripheral blood, sampled 44 weeks after starting pembrolizumab. CDR3 in amino acids: CASSERLGRLGETQYF. CDR3 sequence (DNA): TGTGCCAGCAGTGAACGTTTGGGGAGGTTGGGCGAGACCCAGTACTTC.